This TCR beta chain was observed in a study of blood T cell repertoires in COVID-19 (dated by TCRdb to the early 2020s). About the investigation overall: Samples from collaborators originated in the United States, Italy and Spain and spanned both the acute and convalescent phases of COVID-19. The material from the prospective study consisted of cDNA or gDNA derived from T cells, B-cell-depleted T cells, or PBMCs. Samples came from the ongoing ImmuneRACE study (first 160 participants) plus 1,254 subjects from 6 global collaborators. The repertoires were released in a freely available public database meant as a resource for research on the immune response to SARS-CoV-2. HLA class I and class II types, where available, came from metadata supplied by the sample provider rather than from assay-based typing. Nearly every sample came with metadata listing a de-identified subject ID, COVID-19 status, age in years and sex. Deeply sampled blood TCRbeta repertoires from subjects exposed to, actively infected with, or recovered from COVID-19 were included in the dataset. Broad study findings and their caveats: The amount of clinical and demographic metadata varied by source and participant and was provided uncurated.

V is clipped by 6 bases and J by 7 bases, and the sequence between their germline boundaries is 17 bases long. For CDR1 and CDR2, the germline V gene lists SGHRS and YFSETQ. There are 15 amino acids in the CDR3, from cysteine to phenylalanine inclusive. CDR3 DNA only is kept here, 45 bases in frame from base 1. About this clone: It lacks a known antigen. One base away there is no much larger clone; base qualities are not given.

Participants in the prospective study were enrolled through a virtual design, were aged roughly 18 to 90 years, and lived in fewer than 30 United States geographic areas. In the prospective study, cohorts were assigned on the basis of participant-reported clinical history obtained from a screening survey and a study questionnaire. For ImmuneRACE Cohort 3, a participant was defined as recovered based on two consecutive negative NP/OP PCR tests, clearance by a healthcare professional, or resolution of symptoms. Each participant in the prospective study had whole blood, serum and a nasopharyngeal or oropharyngeal swab collected by mobile phlebotomists. Prospective study participants could optionally give additional blood draws and questionnaires over an approximately two-month period. Before DNA extraction, blood samples from the prospective study were shipped at room temperature or frozen. TCRbeta CDR3 regions were amplified from genomic DNA by means of the immunoSEQ Assay, a bias-controlled multiplex PCR. As for the authors' bioinformatics: The number of nucleated cells in each sample was estimated from the amplification of reference gene primers within the assay. To quantify the absolute abundance of each unique TCRbeta CDR3 rearrangement, sequence reads were collapsed and filtered. Productive Simpson clonality was computed per sample as the square root of Simpson's diversity index over productive rearrangements. Entries here come from immuneACCESS through TCRdb and include only in-frame sequences with V and J called. Some clones fail to appear in such tables; in the studies checked, an unresolved V gene covers under half of the shortfall, and the cause of the remainder is unknown. V and J calls and clone size are given by that table; D and trimming were obtained from the DNA. Across this sample there are about 120,000 clones, with roughly 84% seen only once. The ten biggest clones cover roughly 4% of the sample.

This receptor was identified in a woman aged 30 to 39 who had recovered from COVID-19. The V gene is TRBV5-1 and the J gene is TRBJ1-6; a confident D gene designation cannot be given. Source material: PBMCs or T cells enriched from blood (not recorded which). The CDR3 sequence is CASTPRNPQNSPLHF. DNA sequence: TGCGCCAGCACCCCCCGCAACCCACAGAATTCACCCCTCCACTTT.